The 29 T cell receptor beta chains below come from one sample, sequenced in a study of naive and memory T cell subsets (dated by TCRdb to about 2017). The antigens for these receptors are not known. To prepare the library, UMI-ligation and nested PCR was applied. These reads were obtained on an Illumina MiSeq. The beta constant-region primer was an equimolar mix of two oligonucleotides covering both TRBC1 and TRBC2. The ligated cDNA went through four rounds of PCR with nested alpha and beta constant-region primers together with the SP2 primer. Using fastp at Q25 and MiXCR, TCRdb reprocessed the public reads and kept productive beta chains. One record per CDR3 amino acid sequence lists the most common genes and DNA. Here the sample has 150,000 or so distinct CDR3 sequences; under 25% occur a single time. The ten largest clones add up to around 0.11% of the sample. What the research found in general, with its limitations: A few larger clonotypes were present in naive repertoires, particularly the CD8 repertoires, and these clonotypes were possibly memory cells re-expressing CD45RA.

Sequencing input: naive CD4+ T cells from blood. The sample's cell subset or site label, decoded: naive T cells, CD45RA high CD27+. The origin of the receptors is a human donor in good health.

This clonotype was seen a few times. Germline is not matched at one junction end, which may reflect a read error. The chain links TRBV28 to TRBJ2-7; 14 bases are shared with TRBD2. Germline CDR1 and CDR2: MDHEN and SYDVKM. This CDR3 region has 17 residues. CDR3: CATSSAGTSGSSYEQYF. The CDR3 DNA sequence: TGTGCCACCAGTTCAGCCGGGACTAGCGGGAGCTCCTACGAGCAGTACTTC.

This clonotype occurred a few times. This chain links TRBV15 with TRBJ2-1; maybe TRBD1 (5 bases). CDR1 and CDR2 from the germline V gene are LNHNV and YYDKDF (reference sequence). The CDR3 sequence is 16 residues long. V lost 8 bases and J lost 8, with 25 bases in between. The chain's CDR3 is CATHSPQQGPIYEQFF. In DNA form, the CDR3 reads TGTGCCACCCATAGCCCCCAGCAGGGCCCGATCTATGAGCAGTTCTTC.

The table lists this clonotype with a few counts. The chain is built from TRBV12-3 or TRBV12-4 and TRBJ1-1; perhaps TRBD1 as D (5 bases). This CDR3 is built from 14 residues. The ends were cut back, 2 bases at V and 4 bases at J, with 11 bases in the middle. This chain's CDR3 is CASSLRQGSTEAFF. The CDR3 region has the DNA TGTGCCAGCAGTTTAAGGCAGGGCAGCACTGAAGCTTTCTTT.

J is TRBJ2-2 and V is TRBV20-1, with 11 bases matching TRBD2. J lost 1 base, V lost 1 base, and 5 bases had no gene match. The CDR3 has 17 residues. The germline gives CDR1 DFQATT, CDR2 SNEGSKA (reference sequence). The CDR3: CSARVASGRLNTGELFF. The CDR3 DNA reads TGCAGTGCTAGAGTTGCTAGCGGGAGGTTGAACACCGGGGAGCTGTTTTTT.

The V call is TRBV30, the J call TRBJ1-5; D call uncertain. This CDR3 has 13 amino acids. Between the trimmed V and J ends, which lost 2 bases and 5 bases, there was a span of 10 bases. Germline values: CDR1 GTSNPN, CDR2 SVGIG (reference sequence). This CDR3 is CAWSNDVDQPQHF. In DNA form, the CDR3 reads TGTGCCTGGAGTAACGACGTAGATCAGCCCCAGCATTTT. Looking up the rest from reference TRBV30 and TRBJ1-5 gives the full variable domain: SQTIHQWPATLVQPVGSPLSLECTVEGTSNPNLYWYRQAAGRGLQLLFYSVGIGQISSEVPQNLSASRPQDRQFILSSKKLLLSDSGFYLCAWSNDVDQPQHFGDGTRLSIL.

This clonotype has only a few counts. The rearrangement uses TRBV29-1 and TRBJ2-5; unclear D gene. The ends were cut back, 8 bases at V and 5 bases at J, with 12 bases in the middle. Germline CDR1 reads SQVTM; CDR2 reads ANQGSEA. This CDR3 is 11 amino acids long. This CDR3 is CSYARVETQYF. In nucleotides, the CDR3 is TGCAGCTATGCCCGGGTGGAGACCCAGTACTTC.

This clonotype came up a few times. This rearrangement joins TRBV5-1 to TRBJ2-1; D not resolved. V was trimmed by 0 bases and J by 10 bases, leaving 8 bases between them. The CDR3 spans 12 residues. The germline gives CDR1 SGHRS, CDR2 YFSETQ. DNA for the CDR3: TGCGCCAGCAGCTTGGCACTCGAGGAGCAGTTCTTC. Its protein is CASSLALEEQFF.

The chain joins TRBV20-1 to TRBJ2-1; tentatively, D is TRBD1 or TRBD2 (5 bases each). Deletions cut 6 bases from V and 10 bases from J, with 22 bases between. The V gene's germline CDR1 is DFQATT and CDR2 SNEGSKA (reference sequence). This CDR3 has 14 amino acids. CDR3 nucleotides: TGCAGTGCCCGTCCCGGGGCTCGGGTAGCGGAGCAGTTCTTC. Protein sequence: CSARPGARVAEQFF.

CDR3 sequence: CSVGSTSGRMETQYF. The CDR3, as DNA: TGCAGCGTTGGGTCGACTAGCGGGAGGATGGAGACCCAGTACTTC. The chain carries TRBV29-1 and TRBJ2-5, with TRBD2 identical over 13 bases. The CDR3 has 15 residues. Trimming took 4 bases from V and 5 from J; bases not matched to a gene: 7. The germline V gene has CDR1 SQVTM and CDR2 ANQGSEA.

The genes are TRBV29-1 and TRBJ2-2; D remains ambiguous. This CDR3 comprises 11 residues. The V end was cut by 2 bases, the J end by 6 bases, with 4 bases between. The germline V gene encodes CDR1 SQVTM and CDR2 ANQGSEA. The CDR3 loop is CSVESPGELFF. CDR3 in DNA: TGCAGCGTTGAAAGTCCCGGGGAGCTGTTTTTT.

V gene TRBV28 combines with J gene TRBJ2-3; D remains unclear. CDR1 and CDR2 from the germline V gene are MDHEN and SYDVKM. The CDR3 runs to 14 residues. V was pared by 2 bases and J by 10 bases, with 16 bases between. CDR3 residues: CASSLRGTRLAQYF. CDR3 coding DNA: TGTGCCAGCAGTTTACGCGGCACGCGCTTGGCGCAGTATTTT.

This sequence joins TRBV7-9 and TRBJ2-3; D perhaps matches TRBD2 (6 bases). Trimming left V 1 base short and J 2 bases short, with 13 bases between. CDR1 is SEHNR and CDR2 is FQNEAQ in the germline V gene (reference sequence). CDR3 size: 16 residues. DNA for the CDR3: TGTGCCAGCAGCTTAGTGCTAGCGTATACCACAGATACGCAGTATTTT. It yields the protein CASSLVLAYTTDTQYF. Looking up the rest from reference TRBV7-9 and TRBJ2-3 gives the full variable domain: DTGVSQNPRHKITKRGQNVTFRCDPISEHNRLYWYRQTLGQGPEFLTYFQNEAQLEKSRLLSDRFSAERPKGSFSTLEIQRTEQGDSAMYLCASSLVLAYTTDTQYFGPGTRLTVL.

The V gene is TRBV12-3 or TRBV12-4, the J gene TRBJ2-7; no firm D call. This CDR3 spans 13 amino acids. Trimming removed 2 bases from V and 3 bases from J, with 8 bases in between. Here the CDR3 DNA reads TGTGCCAGCAGTTTACGGCCTGTCTACGAGCAGTACTTC. Protein sequence: CASSLRPVYEQYF.

This clonotype was seen once. The CDR3 does not end in the conserved phenylalanine or tryptophan, so this is likely a read error. V is TRBV27 and J is TRBJ2-7; the match to TRBD1 covers 11 bases. V gave up 6 bases and J gave up 3 bases; unmatched junction bases: 1. This CDR3 spans 13 amino acids. Germline CDR1 and CDR2: MNHEY and SMNVEV (reference sequence). CDR3 DNA: TGTGCCAGCAGAGGGACAGGGGGCTACGAGCAGTACCTT. Its translation is CASRGTGGYEQYL.

This chain uses TRBV7-2 with TRBJ1-1; tentatively, D is TRBD1 (6 bases). Trimming removed 5 bases from V and 1 base from J, with 14 bases in between. CDR1 SGHTA and CDR2 FQGNSA come from the germline V gene. The CDR3 consists of 15 residues. This chain's CDR3 is CASSEYRVGNTEAFF. In DNA form, the CDR3 reads TGTGCCAGCAGCGAATACAGGGTGGGGAACACTGAAGCTTTCTTT.

This clonotype was seen more than once but under ten times. The J gene is TRBJ2-1, the V gene TRBV19, with 11 bases aligning to TRBD2. Germline V lookup: CDR1 LNHDA, CDR2 SQIVND (reference sequence). Losses at the gene ends were 7 bases for V and 4 bases for J; bases not matched to a gene: 6. The CDR3 consists of 15 residues. In DNA form, the CDR3 reads TGTGCCAGTACCGAGGGACTAGCGGTTTACAATGAGCAGTTCTTC. Translated: CASTEGLAVYNEQFF.

The rearrangement joins TRBV20-1 to TRBJ2-3, with D uncertain. This CDR3 comprises 14 residues. Germline V gene lookup returns CDR1 DFQATT and CDR2 SNEGSKA (reference sequence). V lost 6 bases and J lost 0, with 13 bases in between. Here the CDR3 reads CSAGSDPSTDTQYF. The CDR3 DNA sequence: TGCAGTGCGGGTTCGGACCCTAGCACAGATACGCAGTATTTT.

Only one count was recorded for this clonotype. This sequence joins TRBV10-3 and TRBJ1-5; no clear D. The germline V gene has CDR1 ENHRY and CDR2 SYGVKD. Trimming shortened V by 6 bases and J by 3 bases, and 9 bases separated the two germline ends. This CDR3 has 13 amino acids. The CDR3 DNA reads TGTGCCATCAGGGCAGAACCCAATCAGCCCCAGCATTTT. Residues: CAIRAEPNQPQHF.

This clonotype has only a few counts. This chain links TRBV6-2 or TRBV6-3 with TRBJ1-5, with 9 bases fitting TRBD1. V gave up 5 bases and J gave up 0 bases; unmatched junction bases: 5. Germline values: CDR1 MNHEY, CDR2 SVGEGT. This CDR3 spans 16 amino acids. The DNA for the CDR3 is TGTGCCAGCAGTCGGGACAGGGCTTATAGCAATCAGCCCCAGCATTTT. Amino acids: CASSRDRAYSNQPQHF.

This clonotype has a single count. V is TRBV5-1 and J is TRBJ2-7, with D possibly TRBD2 on 6 matching bases. The ends were cut back, 1 base at V and 5 bases at J, with 16 bases in the middle. Germline CDR1 and CDR2: SGHRS and YFSETQ. The CDR3 runs 15 residues. Here the CDR3 reads CASSLPGDGGHEQYF. The CDR3 nucleotides are TGCGCCAGCAGCTTGCCGGGAGATGGGGGACACGAGCAGTACTTC.

The J gene is TRBJ2-5, the V gene TRBV15, with D perhaps matching TRBD2 (5 bases). CDR1 is LNHNV and CDR2 is YYDKDF in the germline V gene (reference sequence). This CDR3 is 14 amino acids long. V was trimmed by 2 bases and J by 5 bases, leaving 12 bases between them. In DNA form, the CDR3 reads TGTGCCACCAGCAGACCCCTCCGCGGGGAGACCCAGTACTTC. Translation gives CATSRPLRGETQYF. Full variable domain (rest looked up from reference TRBV15 and TRBJ2-5): DAMVIQNPRYQVTQFGKPVTLSCSQTLNHNVMYWYQQKSSQAPKLLFHYYDKDFNNEADTPDNFQSRRPNTSFCFLDIRSPGLGDTAMYLCATSRPLRGETQYFGPGTRLLVL.

This clonotype appeared many times. The V and J genes are TRBV27 and TRBJ2-7, with a tentative D call TRBD1 (6 bases). This CDR3 comprises 17 residues. CDR1 and CDR2 (germline): MNHEY, SMNVEV (reference sequence). Trimming took off 7 bases at V and 0 bases at J, with 22 bases between the two ends. In DNA form, the CDR3 reads TGTGCCAGCACCCGAATGAGAGACAGGCTCGGCTCCTACGAGCAGTACTTC. Translation: CASTRMRDRLGSYEQYF.

In this sample, this clonotype turned up a few times. The CDR3 DNA is TGTGCCAGCAGCTTTACTAGCGGGAGGGCCCAGGACACCGGGGAGCTGTTTTTT. It specifies CASSFTSGRAQDTGELFF. The chain has TRBV7-8 and TRBJ2-2; 13 bases are a match to TRBD2. This CDR3 comprises 18 residues. V shed 3 bases and J 3 bases; nucleotides not matched to a gene: 7. Germline values: CDR1 SGHVS, CDR2 FQNEAQ. Complete variable domain (other parts from reference TRBV7-8 and TRBJ2-2): GAGVSQSPRYKVAKRGQDVALRCDPISGHVSLFWYQQALGQGPEFLTYFQNEAQLDKSGLPSDRFFAERPEGSVSTLKIQRTQQEDSAVYLCASSFTSGRAQDTGELFFGEGSRLTVL.

The rearrangement uses TRBV2 and TRBJ2-3; tentative D call: TRBD1 (7 bases). The CDR3 totals 14 residues. Germline V CDR1 and CDR2: SNHLY, FYNNEI. V shed 8 bases and J shed 5 bases, with 17 bases lying between them. CDR3 sequence: CASGPRQGGDTQYF. For the CDR3, the DNA is TGTGCCAGCGGACCCCGACAGGGAGGAGATACGCAGTATTTT.

The chain links TRBV5-1 to TRBJ2-3; the D is unclear. V was trimmed by 0 bases and J by 6 bases, leaving 14 bases between them. Germline CDR1 reads SGHRS; CDR2 reads YFSETQ. The CDR3 covers 15 residues. DNA for the CDR3: TGCGCCAGCAGCTTGGCCGTCGGGTTTCGTGATACGCAGTATTTT. Translated, it gives CASSLAVGFRDTQYF.

Many counts were recorded for this clonotype. This chain links TRBV20-1 with TRBJ1-5; D call uncertain. Trimming removed 5 bases from V and 2 bases from J, with 16 bases in between. The CDR3 contains 15 residues. Germline CDR1 and CDR2: DFQATT and SNEGSKA (reference sequence). The CDR3 is CSAAGIGTRNQPQHF. DNA for the CDR3: TGCAGTGCTGCCGGGATTGGCACCCGCAATCAGCCCCAGCATTTT.

This chain connects TRBV28 to TRBJ2-1; the D gene could be TRBD1 or TRBD2 (6 bases each). Germline V CDR1 and CDR2: MDHEN, SYDVKM. V was trimmed by 6 bases and J by 8 bases, leaving 26 bases between them. The CDR3 runs 17 residues. In DNA, the CDR3 is TGTGCCAGCAGGCCCCCGTTAGGGGGGCATCGGTTCCATGAGCAGTTCTTC. Translated: CASRPPLGGHRFHEQFF.

This clonotype was seen a few times. The chain recombines TRBV12-3 or TRBV12-4 with TRBJ2-1, with TRBD2 matching 10 bases. The CDR3 runs to 15 residues. V was clipped by 6 bases and J by 7 bases; unmatched bases: 9. The chain's CDR3 is CASRQSGRARNEQFF. Written as DNA, the CDR3 is TGTGCCAGCAGACAAAGCGGGAGGGCCCGGAATGAGCAGTTCTTC.

CDR3 sequence: CASSLSTSGRTDTQYF. Here the CDR3 DNA reads TGTGCCAGCAGCTTATCGACTAGCGGGAGGACAGATACGCAGTATTTT. The rearrangement links TRBV7-2 to TRBJ2-3; 13 bases fit TRBD2. Trimming at V came to 2 bases and at J to 3 bases, leaving 2 bases not matched to a gene. Germline V gives CDR1 SGHTA, CDR2 FQGNSA. This CDR3 has 16 residues.